One sample yielded the 9 T cell receptor beta chains listed below, sequenced in a study of blood T cell repertoires in COVID-19. TCRdb's table, derived via immunoSEQ multiplex PCR, lists solely in-frame clones and lacks some. The sample comprises roughly 230,000 clones, around 83% of which are singletons, and roughly 6.7% rests with the top ten. Specimen: PBMCs or T cells enriched from blood (not recorded which). These receptors originate from a woman aged 50 to 60 who had been exposed to COVID-19.

The chain combines TRBV27 with TRBJ2-2, with 11 bases matching TRBD2. Germline CDR1 reads MNHEY; CDR2 reads SMNVEV (reference sequence). V shed 7 bases, J shed 0 bases, and the junction held 10 bases outside the gene matches. The CDR3 is 18 amino acids. For the CDR3, the DNA is TGTGCCAGCAACAAAAATAGCGGGGGGGCGGCGAACACCGGGGAGCTGTTTTTT. This sequence encodes CASNKNSGGAANTGELFF.

This clone has only a few counts. The chain couples TRBV9 to TRBJ2-1; maybe TRBD2 (5 bases). V shed 0 bases and J shed 7 bases, with 14 bases lying between them. The CDR3 covers 15 residues. In germline, CDR1 is SGDLS, CDR2 YYNGEE. The DNA of the CDR3 is TGTGCCAGCAGCGTAGACATAAACAGAGGGAATGAGCAGTTCTTC. Protein sequence: CASSVDINRGNEQFF.

This clone was counted a single time. The chain uses TRBV30 and TRBJ1-1; D remains ambiguous. From germline, CDR1 is GTSNPN and CDR2 SVGIG (reference sequence). The CDR3 extends over 14 amino acids. V lost 7 bases and J lost 7, with 22 bases in between. This CDR3 reads CASSRRVSNDEAFF. In nucleotides, the CDR3 is TGTGCCTCATCCCGACGGGTTAGTAACGATGAAGCTTTCTTT.

This clone was counted only a few times. The chain couples TRBV9 to TRBJ1-2; 9 bases are shared with TRBD1. The CDR3 totals 17 residues. CDR1 is SGDLS, CDR2 YYNGEE, per germline. The ends lost 1 base at V and 6 bases at J; junction bases unmatched: 13. This CDR3 is CASSVSTGGSKGHGYTF. The DNA for the CDR3 is TGTGCCAGCAGCGTATCGACAGGGGGGTCAAAGGGCCATGGCTACACCTTC.

This chain uses TRBV11-2 with TRBJ1-3; D might be TRBD1 (5 bases). Germline CDR1 and CDR2: SGHAT and FQNNGV. This CDR3 has 13 residues. Trimming took 6 bases from V and 4 from J, leaving 10 bases between them. The CDR3 protein is CASRQGAGNTIYF. The CDR3 DNA sequence: TGTGCCAGCAGGCAGGGTGCGGGAAACACCATATATTTT.

The rearrangement links TRBV10-3 to TRBJ1-6; D is perhaps TRBD1 (5 bases). CDR1 is ENHRY, CDR2 SYGVKD, per germline. V lost 3 bases and J lost 5, with 8 bases in between. The CDR3 is 14 amino acids. CDR3 sequence reads: CAISERGDNSPLHF. CDR3 coding DNA: TGTGCCATCAGTGAACGGGGGGATAATTCACCCCTCCACTTT.

The chain combines TRBV7-2 with TRBJ1-1; D unresolved. With 6 bases removed from V and 7 bases from J, the gap between germline ends came to 15 bases. Germline lookup yields CDR1 SGHTA and CDR2 FQGNSA. The CDR3 loop spans 13 amino acids. In DNA form, the CDR3 reads TGTGCCAGCAGTTCACTCCTCGGAGGTGAAGCTTTCTTT. Translation gives CASSSLLGGEAFF.

This chain uses TRBV3-1 (or the pseudogene TRBV3-2) with TRBJ1-3, with D possibly TRBD1 on 6 matching bases. Germline CDR1 LGHDT, CDR2 YNNKEL (reference sequence). V lost 6 bases and J lost 6, with 12 bases in between. The CDR3 is 13 residues long. CDR3: CASRQGSTNTIYF. The CDR3 nucleotides read TGTGCCAGCAGACAGGGAAGTACAAACACCATATATTTT.

The genes are TRBV5-4 and TRBJ2-7; TRBD1 agrees at 11 bases. The germline CDR1 and CDR2 sequences are SGHNT and YYREEE (reference sequence). V gave up 0 bases and J gave up 6 bases; unmatched junction bases: 5. This CDR3 spans 15 amino acids. The CDR3: CASSLVGQGASEQYF. In DNA, the CDR3 is TGTGCCAGCAGCTTGGTAGGACAGGGGGCATCCGAGCAGTACTTC.